This entry lists 2 T cell receptor beta chains sequenced from one sample in a study of identifying expanded T cells in peripheral blood. Libraries were prepared by immunoSEQ multiplex PCR; TCRdb keeps only in-frame clonotypes and omits some of them. The table has about 98,000 clones, around 88% seen once; the top ten hold around 14%. Sample: blood. The receptors shown here come from a person aged 18 to 75 in good health.

J is TRBJ2-5 and V is TRBV5-1; perhaps TRBD1 as D (5 bases). In germline, CDR1 is SGHRS, CDR2 YFSETQ. The CDR3 spans 17 residues. Deletions cut 4 bases from V and 0 bases from J, with 19 bases between. As DNA, the CDR3 is TGCGCCAGCAGCCCAGGGTTCAGCTCAGGATACCAAGAGACCCAGTACTTC. It codes for CASSPGFSSGYQETQYF.

The chain couples TRBV7-9 to TRBJ1-5, with D perhaps TRBD1 (5 bases). CDR3 length equals 13 residues. V was trimmed by 5 bases and J by 5 bases, leaving 10 bases between them. In germline, CDR1 is SEHNR, CDR2 FQNEAQ (reference sequence). CDR3 amino acids: CASSTGLDQPQHF. The CDR3 DNA reads TGTGCCAGCAGCACAGGCCTGGATCAGCCCCAGCATTTT.